Given below is one T cell receptor beta chain in context. The antigen is unknown. Relapse was seen in all patients after autologous stem cell transplantation, and brentuximab vedotin exposure was variable. The germline V and J ends were trimmed by 5 bases and 7 bases, with 11 bases remaining between them. CDR3 length equals 13 residues. Per the germline V gene, CDR1 is MDHEN and CDR2 is SYDVKM. These data come from a study of PD-1 blockade in classical Hodgkin lymphoma. Profiling relied on immunoSEQ multiplex PCR, and the TCRdb table lists in-frame clones only, not all of them. The data show about 11,000 clones, with around 79% seen just once and 34% held by the top ten. The study, taken as a whole, reports: By cycle point C4D1, TCR diversity had risen significantly in CD4+ cells (but not CD8+ cells). Complete responders started with a diversity level that resembled newly diagnosed patients at baseline. According to reports, newly diagnosed patients had lower baseline TCR diversity than healthy donors, and relapsed/refractory patients had lower baseline TCR diversity still.

Here the sequenced sample was peripheral blood mononuclear cells (PBMCs), taken at baseline. The receptor's source is a human donor with classical Hodgkin lymphoma. The V and J genes are TRBV28 and TRBJ2-2, with D hard to call. CDR3 sequence (DNA): TGTGCCAGCAGTCTGGGCCGCCACGGGGAGCTGTTTTTT. Translated: CASSLGRHGELFF.